This T cell receptor (beta chain) was recovered during a study of a mutant IDH1 vaccine in newly diagnosed glioma. Time point of the sample: week 47, end of study. A single vaccine dose contained 300 ug of mutant IDH1 20-mer peptide, and topical imiquimod was used with it. The CDR3 sequence is 17 residues long. Per germline, CDR1 SSHAT and CDR2 FNYEAQ (reference sequence). With V trimmed by 6 bases and J by 7 bases, 10 bases remained unmatched. TCRdb's table, derived via immunoSEQ multiplex PCR, lists solely in-frame clones and lacks some. The sample shows about 33,000 clones, 75% of them seen only once. As regards this clone: Its antigen is not known.

This clonotype was sampled from a man between 40 and 49 years old with glioma. This chain links TRBV7-7 with TRBJ2-2; the match to TRBD2 covers 14 bases. Sequenced here: PBMCs, sampled from a glioma patient whose treatment included an IDH1 peptide vaccine. CDR3 nucleotides: TGTGCCAGCAGTCCTGGGACTAGCGGGAGCCAGGACGGGGAGCTGTTTTTT. This translates into CASSPGTSGSQDGELFF.